This TCR beta chain was documented in a study of T-cell reconstitution after alpha-beta-depleted transplantation in children. Broader study findings: T-cell numbers and diversity, one year after transplant, stemmed largely from T cells that were newly produced. Recipient T cells and thymic progenitors that survived were the source of the high TCRbeta diversity seen at day 60 in some patients.

Trimming left V 0 bases short and J 0 bases short, with 16 bases between. CDR3 length equals 18 residues. CDR1 SGHRS and CDR2 YFSETQ come from the germline V gene. Regarding this clonotype: Its target is unknown.

The authors prepared the TCRbeta library with unique molecular identifiers. TCRdb redid the calling of the PCR reads with MiXCR, one entry per CDR3 protein. The repertoire has around 580,000 distinct CDR3 sequences, around 23% of them found once; the top ten carry approximately 14%. V gene TRBV5-1 combines with J gene TRBJ2-1, with unresolved D. The source material was PBMCs, mostly from graft donor cells, sampled 360 days after TCRalphabeta/CD19-depleted stem cell transplant. The receptor comes from a boy under two years old who had a stem cell transplant for acute myeloid leukemia, so the T cells may come from the graft donor. CDR3 amino acids: CASSLVSSGRSSYNEQFF. The CDR3 nucleotides are TGCGCCAGCAGCTTGGTGAGTTCGGGCAGGAGCTCCTACAATGAGCAGTTCTTC. The full variable domain, completed using reference TRBV5-1 and TRBJ2-1, is KAGVTQTPRYLIKTRGQQVTLSCSPISGHRSVSWYQQTPGQGLQFLFEYFSETQRNKGNFPGRFSGRQFSNSRSEMNVSTLELGDSALYLCASSLVSSGRSSYNEQFFGPGTRLTVL.